This T cell receptor beta chain stems from a study of T cell changes during pregnancy in multiple sclerosis. The CDR3 consists of 15 residues. In germline, CDR1 is SGHRS, CDR2 YFSETQ. Trimming took off 0 bases at V and 1 base at J, with 10 bases between the two ends. Here immunoSEQ multiplex PCR was the method, and the copy in TCRdb shows in-frame clones only, minus some. The table has about 89,000 clones, around 94% seen once. This specimen was peripheral blood, taken in the third trimester of pregnancy. The V call is TRBV5-1, the J call TRBJ1-1, with D maybe TRBD1 (5 bases). This clonotype was obtained from a female donor with multiple sclerosis, enrolled in a pregnancy study. The CDR3 nucleotides are TGCGCCAGCAGCTTGGTTTTGGGGCAGAACACTGAAGCTTTCTTT. Encoded protein: CASSLVLGQNTEAFF.